This TCR beta chain was captured by sequencing in a study of Ad26.COV2.S vaccination and SARS-CoV-2 variants. Profiled with immunoSEQ multiplex PCR; TCRdb holds only in-frame clones, not every one. This sample has a few hundred thousand clones, with under 90% found just once. From germline, CDR1 is MNHEY and CDR2 SVGEGT. V was pared by 6 bases and J by 2 bases, with 7 bases between. This CDR3 contains 12 residues. Treatment denoted: roughly 20 received Ad26.COV2.S at low or high dose, single or two shots; about 5 received placebo; per-sample allocation not given. Each sample was drawn 63 days after the first injection (of vaccine or placebo).

The chain recombines TRBV6-2 or TRBV6-3 with TRBJ1-1; D unclear. The receptor was derived from a person aged 18-65 years who received the Ad26.COV2.S COVID-19 vaccine or a placebo. The sequences come from peripheral blood, collected in a trial of Ad26.COV2.S vaccine versus placebo. The CDR3 DNA reads TGTGCCAGCAGCTGGGGAAACACTGAAGCTTTCTTT. Encoded protein: CASSWGNTEAFF.